What follows are 24 T cell receptor beta chains derived from one specimen sequenced in a study of blood T cell repertoires in COVID-19. Clones were sequenced by immunoSEQ multiplex PCR, and TCRdb holds only the in-frame ones, with some missing. In the table there are roughly 400,000 clones, approximately 91% of which are singletons. The sample taken for sequencing was PBMCs or T cells enriched from blood (not recorded which). These receptors were taken from a woman aged 40 to 49 with acute COVID-19.

The CDR3 here is CASRTKNTEAFF. The CDR3 region has the DNA TGTGCCAGCAGGACAAAGAACACTGAAGCTTTCTTT. The chain couples TRBV3-1 (or the pseudogene TRBV3-2) to TRBJ1-1; D unresolved. Germline CDR1 is LGHDT and CDR2 is YNNKEL (reference sequence). This CDR3 contains 12 residues. V was trimmed by 6 bases and J by 1 base, leaving 6 bases between them.

V usage is TRBV5-5 and J usage is TRBJ1-1; D is undetermined. The CDR3 is 13 amino acids. The V gene's germline CDR1 is SGHKS and CDR2 YYEKEE (reference sequence). Trimming cost V 0 bases and J 3 bases, with 6 bases left between them. The CDR3 is CASSLAGDTEAFF. The DNA for the CDR3 is TGTGCCAGCAGCTTGGCCGGGGACACTGAAGCTTTCTTT. Together with reference TRBV5-5 and TRBJ1-1, the CDR3 gives the full variable domain: DAGVTQSPTHLIKTRGQQVTLRCSPISGHKSVSWYQQVLGQGPQFIFQYYEKEERGRGNFPDRFSARQFPNYSSELNVNALLLGDSALYLCASSLAGDTEAFFGQGTRLTVV.

The genes are TRBV27 and TRBJ1-2, with 8 bases identical to TRBD1. V shed 5 bases, J shed 1 base, and the junction held 3 bases outside the gene matches. The CDR3 consists of 14 residues. CDR1 and CDR2 from the germline V gene are MNHEY and SMNVEV (reference sequence). In DNA, the CDR3 is TGTGCCAGCAGTCCGGGACAGGATAACTATGGCTACACCTTC. This sequence encodes CASSPGQDNYGYTF.

The DNA for the CDR3 is TGTGCCAGCAGTCCCGGGACAGCCAATGAAAAACTGTTTTTT. The encoded protein is CASSPGTANEKLFF. The chain joins TRBV5-4 to TRBJ1-4, with 7 nucleotides matching TRBD1. This CDR3 region has 14 residues. The germline gives CDR1 SGHNT, CDR2 YYREEE (reference sequence). V lost 5 bases to trimming and J lost 5 bases; unmatched junction nucleotides: 6.

The V call is TRBV12-5, the J call TRBJ1-1; TRBD1 might be the D (5 bases). This CDR3 comprises 19 residues. Germline loops: CDR1 LGHNT, CDR2 FRNRAP. The ends were cut back, 0 bases at V and 0 bases at J, with 20 bases in the middle. The CDR3: CASGLVLGGESLMNTEAFF. The CDR3 bases are TGTGCTAGTGGTTTGGTACTCGGGGGGGAGAGCTTGATGAACACTGAAGCTTTCTTT.

V is TRBV19 and J is TRBJ1-1; 9 bases are a match to TRBD1. The CDR3 spans 14 residues. Germline V gene sequence: CDR1 LNHDA, CDR2 SQIVND (reference sequence). V dropped 4 bases and J dropped 5; count of bases not matched to a gene: 5. The CDR3 here is CASSKRDRETEAFF. Here the CDR3 DNA reads TGTGCCAGTAGTAAACGGGACAGGGAGACTGAAGCTTTCTTT.

The chain couples TRBV9 to TRBJ2-3, with D perhaps TRBD2 (5 bases). CDR1 SGDLS and CDR2 YYNGEE come from the germline V gene. Deletions cut 4 bases from V and 3 bases from J, with 9 bases between. CDR3 size: 13 residues. In DNA, the CDR3 is TGTGCCAGCAGCTCGCGAGGGACAGATACGCAGTATTTT. Encoded protein: CASSSRGTDTQYF.

The chain employs TRBV3-1 (or the pseudogene TRBV3-2) and TRBJ2-4, with D tentatively TRBD1 (6 bases). Trimming left V 1 base short and J 15 bases short, with 13 bases between. This CDR3 has 12 amino acids. The germline gives CDR1 LGHDT, CDR2 YNNKEL (reference sequence). CDR3 nucleotide sequence: TGTGCCAGCAGCCAAGGAAGGGGGATGACGTACTTC. It specifies CASSQGRGMTYF.

This sequence joins TRBV27 and TRBJ2-3, with TRBD2 identical over 11 bases. The length of the CDR3 is 15 residues. Trimming removed 5 bases from V and 5 bases from J; junction bases left unmatched: 6. Germline CDR1 MNHEY, CDR2 SMNVEV (reference sequence). The CDR3 spells CASSPGTSGLDTQYF. The CDR3 DNA reads as TGTGCCAGCAGTCCCGGGACTAGCGGATTAGATACGCAGTATTTT.

The DNA for the CDR3 is TGTGCCAGCAGCTCGCCCCGGGGGAGCTCCTACAATGAGCAGTTCTTC. The encoded protein is CASSSPRGSSYNEQFF. The genes are TRBV7-9 and TRBJ2-1; TRBD2 is a possible D gene (6 bases). The V gene's germline CDR1 is SEHNR and CDR2 FQNEAQ (reference sequence). The V gene lost 4 bases and the J gene lost 0 bases, with 13 bases spanning the gap. The CDR3 runs 16 residues. The variable domain in full, with the rest retrieved from reference TRBV7-9 and TRBJ2-1, is DTGVSQNPRHKITKRGQNVTFRCDPISEHNRLYWYRQTLGQGPEFLTYFQNEAQLEKSRLLSDRFSAERPKGSFSTLEIQRTEQGDSAMYLCASSSPRGSSYNEQFFGPGTRLTVL.

V usage is TRBV19 and J usage is TRBJ2-2; 7 nucleotides match TRBD2. The CDR3 is made up of 14 amino acids. The trim removed 3 bases at V and 5 bases at J, leaving 3 bases unmatched. Germline V lookup: CDR1 LNHDA, CDR2 SQIVND (reference sequence). The DNA for the CDR3 is TGTGCCAGTAGTATTCGGGGGGAAACCGGGGAGCTGTTTTTT. Amino acid sequence: CASSIRGETGELFF.

The chain couples TRBV25-1 to TRBJ1-6; D perhaps matches TRBD1 (6 bases). Per the germline V gene, CDR1 is MGHDK and CDR2 is SYGVNS. The CDR3 runs to 14 residues. Trimming left V 7 bases short and J 10 bases short, with 17 bases between. The CDR3 region has the DNA TGTGCCAGCATGCAGGCCGGTCAGGGGTCACCCCTCCACTTT. This encodes CASMQAGQGSPLHF.

The J gene is TRBJ2-1, the V gene TRBV5-4, with 10 bases lining up with TRBD1. This CDR3 region has 16 residues. V gave up 3 bases and J gave up 4 bases; unmatched junction bases: 7. The germline gives CDR1 SGHNT, CDR2 YYREEE (reference sequence). Here the CDR3 reads CASSWKGQGIYNEQFF. The CDR3 region has the DNA TGTGCCAGCAGCTGGAAGGGACAGGGGATTTACAATGAGCAGTTCTTC.

J is TRBJ2-3 and V is TRBV18, with 8 bases aligning to TRBD1. Trimming cost V 3 bases and J 4 bases; bases outside gene matches: 9. The germline gives CDR1 KGHSH, CDR2 LQKENI. The CDR3 is made up of 16 amino acids. The CDR3 DNA is TGTGCCAGCTCACCCCTAGGACAGGGTGTGGCAGATACGCAGTATTTT. Protein product: CASSPLGQGVADTQYF.

The rearrangement uses TRBV18 and TRBJ2-6; 7 bases map to TRBD2. Per germline, CDR1 KGHSH and CDR2 LQKENI. The CDR3 consists of 15 residues. V dropped 7 bases and J dropped 2; count of bases not matched to a gene: 5. The DNA for the CDR3 is TGTGCCAGCTACCGGGGAGGGGCTGGGGCCAACGTCCTGACTTTC. This translates into CASYRGGAGANVLTF. The full variable domain, with the rest looked up from reference TRBV18 and TRBJ2-6, is NAGVMQNPRHLVRRRGQEARLRCSPMKGHSHVYWYRQLPEEGLKFMVYLQKENIIDESGMPKERFSAEFPKEGPSILRIQQVVRGDSAAYFCASYRGGAGANVLTFGAGSRLTVL.

The CDR3: CASSAQGQYNEQFF. The CDR3 DNA reads TGTGCCAGCAGCGCCCAGGGACAGTACAATGAGCAGTTCTTC. The chain carries TRBV3-1 (or the pseudogene TRBV3-2) and TRBJ2-1; 7 nucleotides align to TRBD1. The CDR3 totals 14 residues. The germline gives CDR1 LGHDT, CDR2 YNNKEL (reference sequence). V shed 5 bases, J shed 4 bases, and the junction held 5 bases outside the gene matches.

The J gene is TRBJ1-2, the V gene TRBV6-5; D gene ambiguous. The germline gives CDR1 MNHEY, CDR2 SVGAGI. V lost 7 bases and J 4 bases, leaving 19 bases between the germline ends. This CDR3 has 15 residues. DNA of the CDR3: TGTGCCAGCACCTTATACGGAATTGGAGGCTATGGCTACACCTTC. Translation: CASTLYGIGGYGYTF.

Only one count was recorded for this clone. The gene calls are TRBV7-9 and TRBJ1-2, with D unclear. Germline assignment: CDR1 SEHNR and CDR2 FQNEAQ (reference sequence). The CDR3 loop spans 15 amino acids. With 3 bases removed from V and 4 bases from J, the gap between germline ends came to 15 bases. CDR3 loop: CASSFKLQASYGYTF. CDR3 DNA sequence: TGTGCCAGCAGCTTCAAGCTCCAGGCGAGCTATGGCTACACCTTC.

The CDR3 DNA reads TGTGCCAGCAGTGACCCCAGGTTAACTGAAGCTTTCTTT. Its protein is CASSDPRLTEAFF. V usage is TRBV25-1 and J usage is TRBJ1-1, with D unresolved. Trimming removed 3 bases from V and 5 bases from J, with 10 bases in between. CDR3 length: 13 amino acids. The germline V gene has CDR1 MGHDK and CDR2 SYGVNS.

This chain connects TRBV5-1 to TRBJ1-3; D is undetermined. V was trimmed by 3 bases and J by 0 bases, leaving 7 bases between them. The length of the CDR3 is 14 residues. Germline-derived CDR1 and CDR2 are SGHRS and YFSETQ. The CDR3 DNA sequence: TGCGCCAGCAGCTCAGGTCCCTCTGGAAACACCATATATTTT. It yields the protein CASSSGPSGNTIYF.

The chain is built from TRBV11-2 and TRBJ1-5; D may be TRBD1 (5 bases). CDR1 is SGHAT and CDR2 is FQNNGV in the germline V gene. Trimming pared 2 bases from V and 6 bases from J, leaving 20 bases between. This CDR3 contains 17 residues. The CDR3 DNA sequence: TGTGCCAGCAGCTTACCCTTGGCCGGGGGAGCGGGTCAGCCCCAGCATTTT. The encoded protein is CASSLPLAGGAGQPQHF.

The genes are TRBV6-5 and TRBJ2-7; 10 bases fit TRBD1. Trimming at V came to 0 bases and at J to 4 bases, leaving 3 bases not matched to a gene. CDR1 and CDR2 from the germline V gene are MNHEY and SVGAGI. This CDR3 has 15 amino acids. This chain's CDR3 is CASSYSWTGGYEQYF. CDR3 bases: TGTGCCAGCAGTTACTCGTGGACAGGGGGTTACGAGCAGTACTTC.

The chain recombines TRBV2 with TRBJ1-5; TRBD1 matches at 9 bases. This CDR3 has 14 residues. The V segment lost 5 bases and the J segment 7 bases; nucleotides outside the gene matches: 6. The germline V gene encodes CDR1 SNHLY and CDR2 FYNNEI. This CDR3 is CASSTTGGLQPQHF. The CDR3, as DNA: TGTGCCAGCAGTACAACAGGGGGCTTACAGCCCCAGCATTTT. Together with reference TRBV2 and TRBJ1-5, the CDR3 gives the full variable domain: EPEVTQTPSHQVTQMGQEVILRCVPISNHLYFYWYRQILGQKVEFLVSFYNNEISEKSEIFDDQFSVERPDGSNFTLKIRSTKLEDSAMYFCASSTTGGLQPQHFGDGTRLSIL.

This rearrangement joins TRBV13 to TRBJ2-3; 12 bases are a match to TRBD2. The CDR3 length is 16 residues. J lost 7 bases, V lost 5 bases, and 10 bases had no gene match. In germline, CDR1 is PRHDT, CDR2 FYEKMQ (reference sequence). The CDR3 is CASSVTSGGRLYTQYF. The CDR3 DNA reads TGTGCCAGCAGCGTCACTAGCGGGGGGCGTCTTTATACGCAGTATTTT. The full variable domain, in which reference TRBV13 and TRBJ2-3 provide the parts outside the CDR3, is AAGVIQSPRHLIKEKRETATLKCYPIPRHDTVYWYQQGPGQDPQFLISFYEKMQSDKGSIPDRFSAQQFSDYHSELNMSSLELGDSALYFCASSVTSGGRLYTQYFGPGTRLTVL.